The 19 T cell receptor beta chains in this list originate from one sample, sequenced in a study of blood T cell repertoires in COVID-19. Produced via immunoSEQ multiplex PCR; TCRdb's table is partial and in-frame only. The sample holds 400,000 to 450,000 clones, 80% to 90% seen once. Sample: PBMCs or T cells enriched from blood (not recorded which). The receptor set was obtained from a young man who had recovered from COVID-19.

The rearrangement uses TRBV19 and TRBJ2-5, with TRBD2 matching 15 bases. CDR1 LNHDA and CDR2 SQIVND come from the germline V gene (reference sequence). The J segment lost 4 bases and the V segment lost 3 bases, leaving 3 bases of the junction unmatched. CDR3 length: 16 residues. DNA for the CDR3: TGTGCCAGTAGTATCTGGGGACTAGCGGGAGGAGAGACCCAGTACTTC. It yields the protein CASSIWGLAGGETQYF.

DNA for the CDR3: TGTGCCAGCAGCTGGGGGACAGTGAACACCGGGGAGCTGTTTTTT. It codes for CASSWGTVNTGELFF. The J gene is TRBJ2-2, the V gene TRBV11-2, with TRBD1 identical over 7 bases. In germline, CDR1 is SGHAT, CDR2 FQNNGV. The junction had 3 bases not matched to a gene; V was cut back by 4 bases and J by 1 base. This CDR3 is built from 15 residues. The full variable domain, its missing parts supplied by reference TRBV11-2 and TRBJ2-2, is EAGVAQSPRYKIIEKRQSVAFWCNPISGHATLYWYQQILGQGPKLLIQFQNNGVVDDSQLPKDRFSAERLKGVDSTLKIQPAKLEDSAVYLCASSWGTVNTGELFFGEGSRLTVL.

This rearrangement joins TRBV13 to TRBJ2-4; TRBD2 aligns across 9 bases. The V and J ends lost 1 base and 6 bases, in that order; junction bases with no gene match: 4. The CDR3 is 15 residues long. Germline V gene sequence: CDR1 PRHDT, CDR2 FYEKMQ (reference sequence). CDR3 DNA: TGTGCCAGCAGCTTAGAGGGAGCGGGAGGAAACATTCAGTACTTC. Translation: CASSLEGAGGNIQYF.

This chain uses TRBV30 with TRBJ1-3; 7 nucleotides align to TRBD1. Germline V gene data show CDR1 as GTSNPN and CDR2 as SVGIG (reference sequence). CDR3 length: 15 residues. V was pared by 3 bases and J by 2 bases, with 7 bases of the junction left unmatched. This chain's CDR3 is CAWSLWGTAGNTIYF. The CDR3 DNA reads as TGTGCCTGGAGCCTTTGGGGGACAGCTGGAAACACCATATATTTT.

Concerning this clone itself: The same CDR3 can be traced to other DNA sequences in this sample. This chain links TRBV5-1 with TRBJ2-3; D is perhaps TRBD2 (6 bases). CDR1 and CDR2 from the germline V gene are SGHRS and YFSETQ. CDR3 size: 15 residues. V was shortened by 0 bases and J by 2 bases, with 10 bases between the two germline ends. CDR3 region: CASSLVAGSTDTQYF. The CDR3 nucleotides read TGCGCCAGCAGCTTGGTGGCGGGATCCACAGATACGCAGTATTTT.

This chain links TRBV14 with TRBJ1-1, with 10 positions matching TRBD1. The length of the CDR3 is 15 residues. Germline V gives CDR1 SGHDN, CDR2 FVKESK. J lost 1 base, V lost 4 bases, and 3 bases had no gene match. The CDR3 reads CASSPWTGGNTEAFF. CDR3 in DNA: TGTGCCAGCAGCCCGTGGACAGGGGGGAACACTGAAGCTTTCTTT.

The genes are TRBV27 and TRBJ2-1; 8 bases agree with TRBD2. The germline CDR1 and CDR2 sequences are MNHEY and SMNVEV (reference sequence). This CDR3 contains 17 residues. Germline trimming cut 7 bases from V and 4 bases from J; bases unmatched to any gene: 15. The CDR3 DNA is TGTGCCAGCACCCCCGCCGGGGGGGGGCTCGGGTACAATGAGCAGTTCTTC. Translated: CASTPAGGGLGYNEQFF.

This chain connects TRBV25-1 to TRBJ1-1; 7 nucleotides match TRBD1. This CDR3 has 13 residues. Germline V gives CDR1 MGHDK, CDR2 SYGVNS. V lost 4 bases and J lost 11; bases outside the gene matches: 10. The CDR3 region is CASSGSGGRRAFF. CDR3 coding DNA: TGTGCCAGCAGTGGATCAGGGGGGAGACGGGCTTTCTTT.

This clone was seen once. The V and J genes are TRBV10-2 and TRBJ2-2; tentatively, D is TRBD2 (6 bases). Trimming shortened V by 6 bases and J by 10 bases, and 21 bases separated the two germline ends. There are 15 residues in the CDR3. Germline V gene sequence: CDR1 WSHSY, CDR2 SAAADI. The CDR3 DNA sequence: TGCGCCAGCAGGCCGCGACTAGTTCGTGGTACGGAGCTGTTTTTT. Translation: CASRPRLVRGTELFF.

Details on this clone: This CDR3 is also generated by other DNA sequences in the sample. The chain couples TRBV5-1 to TRBJ1-1; the match to TRBD1 covers 8 bases. The CDR3 extends over 14 amino acids. Losses at the gene ends were 4 bases for V and 3 bases for J; bases not matched to a gene: 5. Germline CDR1 is SGHRS and CDR2 is YFSETQ. The CDR3 nucleotides read TGCGCCAGCAGCAGCGGACAGGGTTACACTGAAGCTTTCTTT. Translated: CASSSGQGYTEAFF.

This clone was found a few times. V gene TRBV19 combines with J gene TRBJ2-7; 11 bases map to TRBD1. Per the germline V gene, CDR1 is LNHDA and CDR2 is SQIVND (reference sequence). The CDR3 runs to 13 residues. V was clipped by 9 bases and J by 0 bases; unmatched bases: 1. DNA of the CDR3: TGTGCCAGCGGGACAGGGGGCTCCTACGAGCAGTACTTC. The encoded protein is CASGTGGSYEQYF.

This rearrangement joins TRBV5-8 to TRBJ2-1; D possibly corresponds to TRBD1 (6 bases). CDR1 and CDR2 (germline): SGHTS, YDEGEE. V lost 7 bases to trimming and J lost 5 bases, with 22 bases between them. This CDR3 spans 16 amino acids. CDR3 residues: CASLWFPPGVDNEQFF. In nucleotides, the CDR3 is TGTGCCAGCCTCTGGTTTCCCCCAGGGGTAGACAATGAGCAGTTCTTC.

The chain is built from TRBV7-9 and TRBJ1-1; D is perhaps TRBD1 (6 bases). The CDR3 covers 15 residues. Germline V gene data show CDR1 as SEHNR and CDR2 as FQNEAQ (reference sequence). V lost 5 bases to trimming and J lost 0 bases, with 13 bases between them. CDR3 nucleotides: TGTGCCAGCAGCCCCCGGACAGAACTGAACACTGAAGCTTTCTTT. The encoded protein is CASSPRTELNTEAFF.

Concerning this clone: Other DNA sequences in this sample translate to the same CDR3. The chain has TRBV24-1 and TRBJ2-7; D unclear. The ends were cut back, 3 bases at V and 0 bases at J, with 5 bases in the middle. Germline V gives CDR1 KGHDR, CDR2 SFDVKD. The CDR3 loop spans 13 amino acids. The CDR3: CATSDLFSYEQYF. The CDR3 DNA sequence: TGTGCCACCAGTGATCTATTCTCCTACGAGCAGTACTTC.

The chain recombines TRBV10-2 with TRBJ1-3; TRBD1 aligns across 8 bases. Germline CDR1 and CDR2: WSHSY and SAAADI. The CDR3 covers 17 residues. The junction had 8 bases not matched to a gene; V was cut back by 4 bases and J by 0 bases. The CDR3 reads CASSGTTGAYSGNTIYF. CDR3 sequence (DNA): TGCGCCAGCAGTGGAACGACAGGGGCTTACTCTGGAAACACCATATATTTT.

The V and J genes are TRBV30 and TRBJ2-7, with TRBD2 matching over 7 bases. The germline V gene has CDR1 GTSNPN and CDR2 SVGIG (reference sequence). V shed 3 bases and J 2 bases; nucleotides not matched to a gene: 7. CDR3 length: 14 amino acids. CDR3: CAWRGGGSAYEQYF. Written as DNA, the CDR3 is TGTGCCTGGAGGGGGGGAGGGAGTGCCTACGAGCAGTACTTC.

This chain links TRBV30 with TRBJ2-3; 9 bases are shared with TRBD1. This CDR3 has 14 amino acids. CDR1 GTSNPN and CDR2 SVGIG come from the germline V gene (reference sequence). Trimming removed 4 bases from V and 1 base from J; junction bases left unmatched: 3. The CDR3 nucleotides read TGTGCCTGGAACAGGGGGCTGGGCACAGATACGCAGTATTTT. It is translated as CAWNRGLGTDTQYF. Filled out from reference TRBV30 and TRBJ2-3, the complete variable domain reads SQTIHQWPATLVQPVGSPLSLECTVEGTSNPNLYWYRQAAGRGLQLLFYSVGIGQISSEVPQNLSASRPQDRQFILSSKKLLLSDSGFYLCAWNRGLGTDTQYFGPGTRLTVL.

This clone was seen more than once but under ten times. The V call is TRBV12-5, the J call TRBJ1-1, with D maybe TRBD1 (5 bases). V was shortened by 2 bases and J by 3 bases, with 10 bases between the two germline ends. The CDR3 is 14 amino acids. Germline-derived CDR1 and CDR2 are LGHNT and FRNRAP. The CDR3: CASGLRGGDTEAFF. Here the CDR3 DNA reads TGTGCTAGTGGTTTGAGGGGAGGGGACACTGAAGCTTTCTTT.

The chain joins TRBV3-1 (or the pseudogene TRBV3-2) to TRBJ2-7; 7 nucleotides match TRBD1. The V segment lost 0 bases and the J segment 3 bases; nucleotides outside the gene matches: 5. Per the germline V gene, CDR1 is LGHDT and CDR2 is YNNKEL (reference sequence). There are 15 residues in the CDR3. The CDR3 bases are TGTGCCAGCAGCCAAGACAACTACAGGGGCTACGAGCAGTACTTC. Translation: CASSQDNYRGYEQYF.